Below are 4 T cell receptor beta chains sequenced from a single sample in a study of tumor-infiltrating lymphocytes in oesophageal squamous cell carcinoma. Using its own MiXCR run on the PCR reads, TCRdb lists one record per CDR3 protein. This table holds just under 20,000 distinct CDR3 sequences, about 41% found once. The sequencing input was normal esophageal tissue next to the tumor. These receptors were obtained from a male donor with esophageal squamous cell carcinoma.

V gene TRBV7-2 combines with J gene TRBJ2-2; no definite D call. V was clipped by 5 bases and J by 8 bases, with 12 bases between them. The germline V gene has CDR1 SGHTA and CDR2 FQGNSA. The CDR3 is 13 amino acids. CDR3 sequence: CASSQTLGGELFF. CDR3 sequence (DNA): TGTGCCAGCAGCCAGACTCTAGGGGGGGAGCTGTTTTTT.

In this sample, this clonotype turned up many times. The J gene is TRBJ2-7, the V gene TRBV28; D uncertain. V lost 2 bases, J lost 0 bases, and 8 bases lay in between. Germline assignment: CDR1 MDHEN and CDR2 SYDVKM. The CDR3 consists of 14 residues. CDR3 sequence reads: CASSLRYSSYEQYF. CDR3 nucleotide sequence: TGTGCCAGCAGTTTAAGGTACTCCTCCTACGAGCAGTACTTC.

This clonotype was counted only a few times. V is TRBV7-2 and J is TRBJ2-3; 8 bases fit TRBD2. CDR1 and CDR2 (germline): SGHTA, FQGNSA. J was trimmed by 8 bases and V by 4 bases; bases with no gene match: 11. The CDR3 extends over 15 amino acids. The CDR3 DNA reads as TGTGCCAGCAGCTCCACTAGCGGACCTCAGGGTACGCAGTATTTT. It translates to CASSSTSGPQGTQYF.

This clonotype was seen repeatedly, ten times or more. The chain combines TRBV18 with TRBJ2-1, with 9 bases that match TRBD1. Per the germline V gene, CDR1 is KGHSH and CDR2 is LQKENI. Losses at the gene ends were 3 bases for V and 6 bases for J; bases not matched to a gene: 3. The CDR3 totals 14 residues. In DNA form, the CDR3 reads TGTGCCAGCTCACCTAACAGGGGGCGCAATGAGCAGTTCTTC. It encodes CASSPNRGRNEQFF.